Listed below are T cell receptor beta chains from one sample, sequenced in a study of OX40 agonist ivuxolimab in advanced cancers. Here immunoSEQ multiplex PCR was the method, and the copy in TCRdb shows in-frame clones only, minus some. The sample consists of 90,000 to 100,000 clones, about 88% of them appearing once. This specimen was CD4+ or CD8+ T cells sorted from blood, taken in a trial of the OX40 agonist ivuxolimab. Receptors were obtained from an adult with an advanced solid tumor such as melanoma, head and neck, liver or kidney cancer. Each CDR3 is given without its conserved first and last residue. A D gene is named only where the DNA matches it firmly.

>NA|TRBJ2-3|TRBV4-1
ASSQTRGSLVTQY
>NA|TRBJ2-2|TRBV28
ASFRFEVGELF
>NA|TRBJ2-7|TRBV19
ASSIQVGSYEQY
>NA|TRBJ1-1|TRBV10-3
VTGPPNTEAF
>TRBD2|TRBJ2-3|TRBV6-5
ASRKGGSTDTQY
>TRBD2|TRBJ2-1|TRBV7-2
ASSSPGLASEQF
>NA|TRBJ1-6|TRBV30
AWSVKGGRPLH
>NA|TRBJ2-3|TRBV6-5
ASRKDLLTDTQY
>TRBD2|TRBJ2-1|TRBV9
ASSVGNSGGYNEQF
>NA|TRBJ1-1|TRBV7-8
ASSLQGHTEAF
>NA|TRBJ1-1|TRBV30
AWSRGMTEAF
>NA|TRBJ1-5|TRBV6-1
ASSVGAQVNQPQH
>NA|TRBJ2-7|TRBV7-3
ASSPSWGQGSVY
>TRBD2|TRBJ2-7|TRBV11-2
ASSQIFLLAGGSYEQY
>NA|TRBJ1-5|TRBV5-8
ASRRGNQPQH
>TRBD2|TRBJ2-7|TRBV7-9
ASSPGLAVIYEQY
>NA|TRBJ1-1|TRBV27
ASSGTVNTEAF
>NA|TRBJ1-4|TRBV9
ASSVTGNREKLF
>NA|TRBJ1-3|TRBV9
ASSVESVGNTIY
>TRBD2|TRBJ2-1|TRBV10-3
AISEDSGGSGSEQF
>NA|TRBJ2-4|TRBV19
ASSTGWRDIQY
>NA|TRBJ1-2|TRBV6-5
ASSHPGDNYGYT
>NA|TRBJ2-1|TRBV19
ASSLFNEQF
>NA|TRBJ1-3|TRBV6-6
ASSYSGVGNTIY
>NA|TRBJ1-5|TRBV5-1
ASSSGDRNSNQPQH
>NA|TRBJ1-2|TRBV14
ASSQGSGYGYT
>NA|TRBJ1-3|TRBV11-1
ASSFVGWGNTIY
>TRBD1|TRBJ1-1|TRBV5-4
ASSPGQGDPEAF
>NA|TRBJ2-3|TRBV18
ASFTSGTDTQY
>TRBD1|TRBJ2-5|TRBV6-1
ASSVGTGGAKTQY
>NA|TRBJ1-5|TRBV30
VSDTGQGQPQH
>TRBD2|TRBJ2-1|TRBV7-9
ASRYRLAGGNEQF
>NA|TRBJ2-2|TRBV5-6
ASSLWGHDTGELF
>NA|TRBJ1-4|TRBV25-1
ASSPSQGFGEKLF
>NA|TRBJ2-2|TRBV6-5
ASCDGTGELF
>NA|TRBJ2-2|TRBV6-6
ASSYIGTGELF
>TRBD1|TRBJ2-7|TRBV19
ASSKGTGRRGEQY
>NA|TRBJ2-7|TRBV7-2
ASSLSPGALQEQY